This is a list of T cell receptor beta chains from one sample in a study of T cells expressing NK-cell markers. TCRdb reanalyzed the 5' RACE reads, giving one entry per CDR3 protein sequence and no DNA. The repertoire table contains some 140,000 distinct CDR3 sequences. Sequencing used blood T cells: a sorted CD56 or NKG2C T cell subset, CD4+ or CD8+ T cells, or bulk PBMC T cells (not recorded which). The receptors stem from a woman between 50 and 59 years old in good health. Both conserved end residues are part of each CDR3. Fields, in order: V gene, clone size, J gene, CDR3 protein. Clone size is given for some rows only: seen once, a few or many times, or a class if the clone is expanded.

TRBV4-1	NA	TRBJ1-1	CASSLDRAYPEAFF
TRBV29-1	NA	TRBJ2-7	CSVLRQGEQYF
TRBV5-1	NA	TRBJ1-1	CASSSNTGSTEAFF
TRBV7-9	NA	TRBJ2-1	CASSSTGTDNEQFF
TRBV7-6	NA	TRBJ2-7	CASSPLVSRDEQYF
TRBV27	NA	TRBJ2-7	CASSLTGFGSYEQYF
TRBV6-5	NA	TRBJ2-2	CASSYINTGELFF
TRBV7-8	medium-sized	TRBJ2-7	CASSPWRAGGSGEQYF
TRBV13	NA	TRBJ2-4	CASSLEAAKNIQYF
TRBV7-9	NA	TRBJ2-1	CAIDSPYNEQFF
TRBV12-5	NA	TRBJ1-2	CASGIQGSYGYTF
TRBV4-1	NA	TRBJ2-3	CASTLLAGGQDTQYF
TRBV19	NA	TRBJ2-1	CASSIKVGSYNEQFF
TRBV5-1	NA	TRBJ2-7	CASSGTGGVNEQYF
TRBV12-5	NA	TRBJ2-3	CASTRLYTQYF
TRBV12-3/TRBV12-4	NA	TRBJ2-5	CASSSPSGVRETQYF